The 11 T cell receptor beta chains given below trace back to one sample, sequenced in a study of shared clonotypes between healthy human individuals. The protocol was immunoSEQ multiplex PCR, while the TCRdb copy is restricted to in-frame clones and leaves out a portion. The table records around 2,000,000 clones, roughly 94% of them present only once. Naive CD8 populations comprised CD45RO-negative cells positively selected for CCR7, excluding terminally differentiated effector memory CD45RA+ cells. Sample: naive CD8+ T cells sorted from blood. All receptors derive from a man aged 18 to 29 in good health.

The V and J genes are TRBV27 and TRBJ2-3; the D call may be TRBD1 or TRBD2 (5 bases each). CDR3 length equals 14 residues. Germline values: CDR1 MNHEY, CDR2 SMNVEV (reference sequence). V lost 5 bases to trimming and J lost 5 bases, with 14 bases between them. CDR3 amino acids: CASSGTPFGDTQYF. The CDR3 DNA reads as TGTGCCAGCAGTGGGACGCCCTTCGGAGATACGCAGTATTTT.

The chain employs TRBV12-5 and TRBJ1-5; 9 nucleotides agree with TRBD1. This CDR3 is 20 amino acids long. The V and J ends lost 4 bases and 0 bases, in that order; junction bases with no gene match: 16. In germline, CDR1 is LGHNT, CDR2 FRNRAP. CDR3 sequence (DNA): TGTGCTAGTGGTTGCCCCTCGGGACAGGGTGCCGCATATAGCAATCAGCCCCAGCATTTT. This sequence encodes CASGCPSGQGAAYSNQPQHF.

J is TRBJ2-5 and V is TRBV2; D possibly corresponds to TRBD1 (6 bases). Germline lookup yields CDR1 SNHLY and CDR2 FYNNEI. Trimming pared 6 bases from V and 2 bases from J, leaving 16 bases between. This CDR3 spans 15 amino acids. CDR3 in amino acids: CASRLHDRLQETQYF. DNA of the CDR3: TGTGCCAGCAGACTTCATGACAGGCTTCAAGAGACCCAGTACTTC.

The chain uses TRBV6-5 and TRBJ2-2; tentatively, D is TRBD1 (5 bases). The CDR3 totals 14 residues. CDR1 and CDR2 (germline): MNHEY, SVGAGI. Trimming removed 5 bases at V and 6 bases at J, with 13 bases between. The DNA of the CDR3 is TGTGCCAGCAGTGAAAAGTCCAGGGCCGGGGAGCTGTTTTTT. Translated, it gives CASSEKSRAGELFF.

CDR3: CASSLAHPTQYF. Written as DNA, the CDR3 is TGTGCCAGCAGCTTAGCCCACCCCACGCAGTATTTT. The chain is built from TRBV7-9 and TRBJ2-3; D not resolved. The CDR3 loop spans 12 amino acids. The ends were cut back, 0 bases at V and 9 bases at J, with 7 bases in the middle. Germline CDR1 and CDR2: SEHNR and FQNEAQ (reference sequence).

The rearrangement uses TRBV10-2 and TRBJ2-7, with 7 bases aligning to TRBD1. Trimming at V came to 4 bases and at J to 2 bases, leaving 2 bases not matched to a gene. Germline V gene data show CDR1 as WSHSY and CDR2 as SAAADI. This CDR3 has 13 amino acids. CDR3 loop: CASSVDRPYEQYF. The CDR3 nucleotides read TGCGCCAGCAGTGTGGACAGGCCCTACGAGCAGTACTTC.

The chain couples TRBV4-1 to TRBJ2-2, with 8 bases identical to TRBD1. Germline CDR1 reads MGHRA; CDR2 reads YSYEKL. The CDR3 loop spans 15 amino acids. V shed 3 bases and J 5 bases; nucleotides not matched to a gene: 5. The CDR3 nucleotides are TGCGCCAGCAGCCATCGGACAGGGCAGACCGGGGAGCTGTTTTTT. Encoded protein: CASSHRTGQTGELFF.

Note on this clone: The identical CDR3 is also encoded by other nucleotide sequences in the sample. The chain couples TRBV5-6 to TRBJ1-6; no clear D. Trimming cost V 2 bases and J 7 bases, with 4 bases left between them. CDR1 SGHDT and CDR2 YYEEEE come from the germline V gene. The CDR3 has 12 amino acids. CDR3 residues: CASSFPNSPLHF. CDR3 coding DNA: TGTGCCAGCAGCTTTCCCAATTCACCCCTCCACTTT.

This clone was counted a few times. This chain joins TRBV11-2 and TRBJ1-5, with no clear D. V lost 3 bases to trimming and J lost 2 bases, with 8 bases between them. Germline V CDR1 and CDR2: SGHAT, FQNNGV. CDR3 length equals 14 residues. The CDR3 here is CASSFSGGNQPQHF. CDR3 DNA: TGTGCCAGCAGCTTCTCCGGGGGCAATCAGCCCCAGCATTTT. The whole variable domain, filled in from reference TRBV11-2 and TRBJ1-5, reads EAGVAQSPRYKIIEKRQSVAFWCNPISGHATLYWYQQILGQGPKLLIQFQNNGVVDDSQLPKDRFSAERLKGVDSTLKIQPAKLEDSAVYLCASSFSGGNQPQHFGDGTRLSIL.

This chain joins TRBV7-5 and TRBJ1-1. TRBV7-5 is designated a pseudogene. The length of the CDR3 is 9 residues. The CDR3 DNA is TGTGCCAGAAGCTGCGGAGCTTTCTTT. This encodes CARSCGAFF.

This clone was observed once. The chain is built from TRBV25-1 and TRBJ2-1; D call uncertain. Germline CDR1 and CDR2: MGHDK and SYGVNS. V lost 2 bases and J 8 bases, leaving 16 bases between the germline ends. The CDR3 is made up of 15 amino acids. This CDR3 is CASSEGLAPWDEQFF. The CDR3 DNA reads as TGTGCCAGCAGTGAAGGCTTAGCCCCGTGGGATGAGCAGTTCTTC.